The 27 T cell receptor beta chains given below trace back to one sample, sequenced in a study of blood T cell repertoires in COVID-19. The protocol was immunoSEQ multiplex PCR, while the TCRdb copy is restricted to in-frame clones and leaves out a portion. The table shows about 170,000 clones, with 80% to 90% occurring only once. Material for sequencing was PBMCs or T cells enriched from blood (not recorded which). Receptor source: a man in his fifties who had recovered from COVID-19.

J is TRBJ2-7 and V is TRBV5-1; 8 bases align to TRBD1. The CDR3 has 15 amino acids. Germline loops: CDR1 SGHRS, CDR2 YFSETQ. After removal of 5 bases from V and 5 bases from J, the junction contained 12 bases not matched to a gene. The CDR3 DNA reads as TGCGCCAGCAGGTCCTCCTGGCAGGGGGCCAACGAGCAGTACTTC. Translated, it gives CASRSSWQGANEQYF. Full variable domain (outside the CDR3, taken from reference TRBV5-1 and TRBJ2-7): KAGVTQTPRYLIKTRGQQVTLSCSPISGHRSVSWYQQTPGQGLQFLFEYFSETQRNKGNFPGRFSGRQFSNSRSEMNVSTLELGDSALYLCASRSSWQGANEQYFGPGTRLTVT.

The rearrangement links TRBV2 to TRBJ1-5; unclear D gene. Germline-derived CDR1 and CDR2 are SNHLY and FYNNEI. V lost 6 bases and J 3 bases, leaving 15 bases between the germline ends. This CDR3 is 15 amino acids long. The CDR3 protein is CASRIDGLNNQPQHF. CDR3 nucleotides: TGTGCCAGCAGAATCGACGGGTTGAACAATCAGCCCCAGCATTTT.

J is TRBJ2-7 and V is TRBV11-2; D is possibly TRBD2 (5 bases). CDR1 is SGHAT and CDR2 is FQNNGV in the germline V gene. The CDR3 length is 16 residues. Trimming stripped 1 base from V and 3 bases from J, with 16 bases between. In DNA form, the CDR3 reads TGTGCCAGCAGCTTAGTGGTGCTAGCCACACACTACGAGCAGTACTTC. As protein: CASSLVVLATHYEQYF.

This clone was counted a few times. The V call is TRBV11-2, the J call TRBJ2-2; 7 nucleotides align to TRBD1. Looked up from germline, CDR1 is SGHAT and CDR2 is FQNNGV. The CDR3 covers 12 residues. J lost 10 bases, V lost 3 bases, and 2 bases had no gene match. CDR3 sequence reads: CASSFTGVELFF. The CDR3 nucleotides read TGTGCCAGCAGCTTTACAGGGGTGGAGCTGTTTTTT.

The chain is built from TRBV6-4 and TRBJ1-3; D remains unclear. The CDR3 has 15 amino acids. Between the trimmed V and J ends, which lost 10 bases and 0 bases, there was a span of 16 bases. Germline V CDR1 and CDR2: MRHNA, SNTAGT. As DNA, the CDR3 is TGTGCCAACGGAGGACTGATGTCCTCTGGAAACACCATATATTTT. Translated, it gives CANGGLMSSGNTIYF.

The chain carries TRBV6-1 and TRBJ2-2; 11 bases fit TRBD2. V gave up 3 bases and J gave up 5 bases; unmatched junction bases: 2. Germline V gene lookup returns CDR1 MNHNS and CDR2 SASEGT. This CDR3 has 15 amino acids. The CDR3 protein is CASSDLAGGTGELFF. Here the CDR3 DNA reads TGTGCCAGCAGTGACCTAGCGGGGGGTACCGGGGAGCTGTTTTTT.

The J gene is TRBJ1-2, the V gene TRBV12-3 or TRBV12-4; 8 positions agree with TRBD1. The ends lost 6 bases at V and 3 bases at J; junction bases unmatched: 3. This CDR3 has 13 amino acids. CDR3 nucleotides: TGTGCCAGCAGGAAGACAGGGGACTATGGCTACACCTTC. Protein sequence: CASRKTGDYGYTF.

The rearrangement uses TRBV5-3 and TRBJ2-3, with a tentative D call TRBD2 (6 bases). TRBV5-3 is given ORF status, its function remaining uncertain. This CDR3 comprises 17 residues. Trimming pared 0 bases from V and 3 bases from J, leaving 17 bases between. For the CDR3, the DNA is TGTGCCAGAAGCTTGGTGGTCGTCGGGGGATTTACAGATACGCAGTATTTT. It codes for CARSLVVVGGFTDTQYF.

V and J are TRBV5-5 and TRBJ1-2; TRBD1 aligns across 10 bases. The CDR3 covers 15 residues. V lost 0 bases and J lost 5; bases outside the gene matches: 4. Germline V gene lookup returns CDR1 SGHKS and CDR2 YYEKEE (reference sequence). The CDR3 loop reads CASSLVPGQGYGYTF. For the CDR3, the DNA is TGTGCCAGCAGCTTGGTTCCGGGACAGGGGTATGGCTACACCTTC.

CDR3 sequence: CASSLRGRTEAFF. The CDR3 region has the DNA TGTGCCAGCAGCCTCAGGGGGCGGACTGAAGCTTTCTTT. The chain has TRBV7-8 and TRBJ1-1, with 8 bases that match TRBD1. The ends lost 5 bases at V and 5 bases at J; junction bases unmatched: 4. Looked up from germline, CDR1 is SGHVS and CDR2 is FQNEAQ. The CDR3 spans 13 residues.

The J gene is TRBJ2-2, the V gene TRBV24-1, with D unresolved. The germline V gene encodes CDR1 KGHDR and CDR2 SFDVKD. This CDR3 region has 11 residues. Trimming took off 4 bases at V and 6 bases at J, with 2 bases between the two ends. The CDR3 DNA sequence: TGTGCCACCAGTGACGCCGGGGAGCTGTTTTTT. Its translation is CATSDAGELFF.

The chain is built from TRBV7-8 and TRBJ1-2, with D possibly matching TRBD1 (5 bases). Trimming took 5 bases from V and 5 from J, leaving 18 bases between them. There are 15 residues in the CDR3. Germline assignment: CDR1 SGHVS and CDR2 FQNEAQ. The CDR3 DNA is TGTGCCAGCAGCCCCGCGGGGCTACCAACATATGGCTACACCTTC. It translates to CASSPAGLPTYGYTF.

This sequence joins TRBV5-6 and TRBJ1-2; perhaps TRBD1 as D (5 bases). This CDR3 is 15 amino acids long. With 1 base removed from V and 2 bases from J, the gap between germline ends came to 12 bases. Per germline, CDR1 SGHDT and CDR2 YYEEEE. CDR3 nucleotides: TGTGCCAGCAGCTTGCGGGTAGGGGCCAACTATGGCTACACCTTC. Encoded protein: CASSLRVGANYGYTF.

This clone was recorded a few times. The chain employs TRBV30 and TRBJ2-3, with 9 bases aligning to TRBD2. This CDR3 has 12 residues. CDR1 and CDR2 (germline): GTSNPN, SVGIG (reference sequence). After removal of 8 bases from V and 4 bases from J, the junction contained 4 bases not matched to a gene. The CDR3 coding sequence is TGTGCCCGCGGGGGGGCCCCAGATACGCAGTATTTT. This gives the protein CARGGAPDTQYF.

The chain is built from TRBV7-9 and TRBJ1-3; 8 nucleotides match TRBD1. The CDR3 spans 13 residues. CDR1 SEHNR and CDR2 FQNEAQ come from the germline V gene (reference sequence). With V trimmed by 5 bases and J by 8 bases, 5 bases remained unmatched. CDR3: CASSPRGPDTIYF. CDR3 nucleotides: TGTGCCAGCAGCCCCAGGGGGCCGGACACCATATATTTT.

This clone was seen only once. Written as DNA, the CDR3 is TGTGCCAGCAGCGTAATCCGGACAGACTCTGGAAACACCATATATTTT. Protein sequence: CASSVIRTDSGNTIYF. This rearrangement joins TRBV11-2 to TRBJ1-3, with D possibly being TRBD1 (6 bases). The CDR3 is made up of 16 amino acids. V gave up 5 bases and J gave up 0 bases, with 14 bases separating them. Germline assignment: CDR1 SGHAT and CDR2 FQNNGV.

By frequency in the sample, this clone is medium-sized. The rearrangement uses TRBV29-1 and TRBJ1-1; D is uncertain. CDR1 is SQVTM, CDR2 ANQGSEA, per germline. The CDR3 covers 13 residues. V shed 6 bases and J shed 3 bases, with 14 bases lying between them. CDR3: CSVKRVLDTEAFF. The CDR3 DNA reads as TGCAGCGTAAAACGGGTCTTGGACACTGAAGCTTTCTTT.

This sequence joins TRBV2 and TRBJ1-5; the D is unclear. Trimming shortened V by 2 bases and J by 0 bases, and 8 bases separated the two germline ends. Germline assignment: CDR1 SNHLY and CDR2 FYNNEI. The CDR3 consists of 15 residues. CDR3: CASSETPNSNQPQHF. CDR3 nucleotide sequence: TGTGCCAGCAGTGAAACTCCAAATAGCAATCAGCCCCAGCATTTT.

The chain carries TRBV3-1 (or the pseudogene TRBV3-2) and TRBJ1-6, with 8 bases lining up with TRBD1. Germline V gene data show CDR1 as LGHDT and CDR2 as YNNKEL (reference sequence). J gave up 10 bases and V 6 bases, and 11 bases lay outside the gene matches. This CDR3 has 15 residues. CDR3 region: CASRETGGNGSPLHF. The CDR3 bases are TGTGCCAGCAGGGAAACAGGGGGGAATGGATCACCCCTCCACTTT.

The chain uses TRBV2 and TRBJ1-2; D gene unclear. The CDR3 consists of 15 residues. The V gene's germline CDR1 is SNHLY and CDR2 FYNNEI. V lost 2 bases and J 3 bases, leaving 13 bases between the germline ends. CDR3 sequence: CASSETRTQDYGYTF. DNA of the CDR3: TGTGCCAGCAGTGAAACTAGGACGCAAGACTATGGCTACACCTTC. The entire variable domain, with the rest obtained from reference TRBV2 and TRBJ1-2, is as follows: EPEVTQTPSHQVTQMGQEVILRCVPISNHLYFYWYRQILGQKVEFLVSFYNNEISEKSEIFDDQFSVERPDGSNFTLKIRSTKLEDSAMYFCASSETRTQDYGYTFGSGTRLTVV.

J is TRBJ1-5 and V is TRBV21-1; TRBD1 is taken as the D call from the table, unchecked against the DNA. TRBV21-1 is designated a pseudogene. The CDR3 consists of 19 residues. The CDR3 loop is CASSKVIGRGSFSNQPQHF. CDR3 nucleotide sequence: TGTGCCAGCAGCAAAGTGATCGGCAGGGGGAGTTTTAGCAATCAGCCCCAGCATTTT.

The V gene is TRBV28, the J gene TRBJ1-2, with TRBD1 as a possible D gene (5 bases). The length of the CDR3 is 13 residues. Trimming removed 6 bases at V and 4 bases at J, with 12 bases between. CDR1 is MDHEN, CDR2 SYDVKM, per germline. The CDR3 loop is CASSPQGTYGYTF. The CDR3 coding sequence is TGTGCCAGCAGCCCCCAGGGCACCTATGGCTACACCTTC.

V gene TRBV10-3 combines with J gene TRBJ1-6, with D perhaps TRBD1 (5 bases). This CDR3 has 12 amino acids. Looked up from germline, CDR1 is ENHRY and CDR2 is SYGVKD. With 7 bases removed from V and 6 bases from J, the gap between germline ends came to 7 bases. CDR3 coding DNA: TGTGCCATCAACGACAGTAATTCACCCCTCCACTTT. Amino acids: CAINDSNSPLHF.

This clone showed up just once. The chain is built from TRBV6-6 and TRBJ1-2, with D tentatively TRBD1 (5 bases). The germline V and J ends were trimmed by 5 bases and 0 bases, with 19 bases remaining between them. Germline CDR1 is MNHNY and CDR2 is SVGAGI (reference sequence). This CDR3 is built from 17 residues. In nucleotides, the CDR3 is TGTGCCAGCAGTCTTCGGGGGGGACGGGCAGCTAACTATGGCTACACCTTC. It translates to CASSLRGGRAANYGYTF.

CDR3 sequence reads: CASSQPGQGYYGYTF. In nucleotides, the CDR3 is TGTGCCAGCAGCCAACCCGGACAGGGGTACTATGGCTACACCTTC. The chain recombines TRBV3-1 (or the pseudogene TRBV3-2) with TRBJ1-2, with TRBD1 matching over 9 bases. V lost 2 bases and J lost 3; bases outside the gene matches: 4. The CDR3 length is 15 residues. Germline CDR1 reads LGHDT; CDR2 reads YNNKEL (reference sequence).

V is TRBV2 and J is TRBJ1-6; unclear D gene. This CDR3 comprises 14 residues. The V end lost 1 base, the J end lost 8 bases, and 9 bases lay between the germline ends. Germline CDR1 is SNHLY and CDR2 is FYNNEI. This CDR3 reads CASSEVLTDSPLHF. The CDR3 DNA sequence: TGTGCCAGCAGTGAAGTCTTAACAGATTCACCCCTCCACTTT.

In DNA form, the CDR3 reads TGTGCCAGCAGCGTATTGGGGCCGACAAACTCTGGAAACACCATATATTTT. This gives the protein CASSVLGPTNSGNTIYF. This sequence joins TRBV2 and TRBJ1-3, with D tentatively TRBD1 (5 bases). Germline loops: CDR1 SNHLY, CDR2 FYNNEI. This CDR3 contains 17 residues. Trimming pared 6 bases from V and 0 bases from J, leaving 18 bases between.